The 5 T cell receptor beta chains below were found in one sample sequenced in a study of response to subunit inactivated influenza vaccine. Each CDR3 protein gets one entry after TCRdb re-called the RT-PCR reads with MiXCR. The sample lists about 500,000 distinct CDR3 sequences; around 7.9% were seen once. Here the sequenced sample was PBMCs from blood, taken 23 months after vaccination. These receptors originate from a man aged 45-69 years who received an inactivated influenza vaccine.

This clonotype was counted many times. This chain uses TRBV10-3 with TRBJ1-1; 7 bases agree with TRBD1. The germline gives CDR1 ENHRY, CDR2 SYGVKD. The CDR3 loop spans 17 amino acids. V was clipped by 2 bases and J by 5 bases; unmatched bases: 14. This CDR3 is CAISETPEVRGDTEAFF. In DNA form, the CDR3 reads TGTGCCATCAGTGAGACCCCGGAGGTCAGGGGGGATACTGAAGCTTTCTTT.

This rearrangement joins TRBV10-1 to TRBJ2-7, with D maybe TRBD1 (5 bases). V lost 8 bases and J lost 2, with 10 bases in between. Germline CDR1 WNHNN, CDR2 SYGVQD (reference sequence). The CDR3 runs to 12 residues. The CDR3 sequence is CASGDSAYEQYF. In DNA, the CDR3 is TGCGCCAGCGGCGACAGTGCCTACGAGCAGTACTTC.

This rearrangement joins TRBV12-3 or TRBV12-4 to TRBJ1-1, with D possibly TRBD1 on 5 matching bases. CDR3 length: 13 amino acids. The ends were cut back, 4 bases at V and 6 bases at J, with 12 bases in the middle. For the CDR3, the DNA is TGTGCCAGCAGTTCGTACAGAGGGGCTGAAGCTTTCTTT. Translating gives CASSSYRGAEAFF.

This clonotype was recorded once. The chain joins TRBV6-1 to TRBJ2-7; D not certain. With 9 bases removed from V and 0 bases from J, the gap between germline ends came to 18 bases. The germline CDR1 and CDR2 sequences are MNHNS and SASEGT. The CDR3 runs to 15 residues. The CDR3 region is CASKSSPLSSYEQYF. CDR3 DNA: TGTGCCAGTAAGAGCAGTCCGCTTAGCTCCTACGAGCAGTACTTC.

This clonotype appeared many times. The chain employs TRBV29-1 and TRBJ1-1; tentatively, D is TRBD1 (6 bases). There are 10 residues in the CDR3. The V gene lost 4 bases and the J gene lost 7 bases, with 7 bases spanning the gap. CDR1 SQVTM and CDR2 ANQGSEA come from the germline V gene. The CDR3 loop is CSVVQGEAFF. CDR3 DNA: TGCAGCGTTGTACAGGGTGAAGCTTTCTTT. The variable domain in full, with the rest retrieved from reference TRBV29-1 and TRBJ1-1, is SAVISQKPSRDICQRGTSLTIQCQVDSQVTMMFWYRQQPGQSLTLIATANQGSEATYESGFVIDKFPISRPNLTFSTLTVSNMSPEDSSIYLCSVVQGEAFFGQGTRLTVV.